The present entry profiles one TCR beta chain with its context. There is no known antigen for this receptor. The input lacks base qualities; no much larger clone sits a single base away. This specimen comes from a study of blood T cells in healthy people across ages (dated by TCRdb to between 2015 and 2016). As for the study more broadly: In model experiments, roughly one uniquely barcoded TCR beta cDNA molecule per two T cells was captured by template switching. The donors were divided into four age groups: young (average around 16 years), middle-aged (over 35), aged (about 61) and long-lived (more than 75). Age-related changes in TCR beta repertoire diversity were measured in the study by deep sequencing normalized with unique cDNA molecular identifiers. To avoid experimental bias, donors of different ages were randomly spread across the sequencing lanes. The study analyzed two additional independent replicas of 1 million unique cDNA reads from the same blood draw for two donors, one aged 18 to 30 and one aged 80 or older. The paper's findings and limits, for the study overall: Observed TCR beta diversity per million T cells fell roughly linearly with age, and a significant reduction was already apparent by age around 40. Total diversity estimates from one million sequenced T cells were considered lower bounds and underestimates. The CMV infection status of donors was not known, potentially confounding age-related changes in expanded clonotypes. A strong correlation was found between observed TCR beta diversity and the percentage of naive T cells measured by flow cytometry. Because profiling used bulk unsorted PBMCs, naive and antigen-experienced compartments could not be compared conclusively. Compared with the aged group, the long-lived group had more naive CD4+ T cells, fewer expanded clones and increased TCR diversity, a pattern suggesting age selection.

Library preparation used 5' RACE. Sequenced on an Illumina HiSeq 2500. A second PCR of about 7 to 12 cycles was performed with a sample-barcoded 5' primer and a J-beta primer mix. Each TCR beta cDNA molecule received a unique molecular identifier from a template-switch 5' adaptor carrying 12 random nucleotides. Each sample yielded at least 3 million CDR3-containing paired-end reads. The Mint cDNA synthesis kit, primed by a TRBC-specific oligonucleotide, was used to synthesize first-strand cDNA from all RNA. After uracil-DNA glycosylase treatment, a first 18-cycle PCR used universal primers M1SS and BC2_uni_R on all cDNA. The paper's data handling went like this. For normalization, 1 million high-quality reads were randomly selected from each sample, with every read carrying a distinct molecular identifier. Instead of being binned into consensus sequences, reads with shared molecular identifiers were discarded. MiTCR, with a Q25 quality threshold and the strictest error-elimination algorithm, was used for CDR3 identification, clonotype clustering and error correction. A nonparametric unseen species model with Euler transformation was used to estimate a lower bound on total TCR beta diversity. TCRdb handled the public reads itself, with Q25 trimming in fastp and clone calling in MiXCR, and kept productive beta chains. Merged by CDR3 protein, the rows form single entries marked with the most common genes and DNA. TCRdb, rather than the study authors, made the V and J calls. The sample yields about 1.5 million distinct CDR3 sequences; 35% to 45% were counted once. The ten largest clonotypes hold about 4% of the sample.

The roughly 39 donors, aged about 6 to 100 years, were systemically healthy Caucasian individuals from Russia. Each donor gave ten milliliters of peripheral blood, collected into EDTA-treated Vacutainer tubes. PBMCs were isolated by Ficoll-Paque density-gradient centrifugation, with at least 6 million obtained per sample. Trizol reagent was used to extract total RNA from PBMCs, with at least 5 micrograms per sample. For every donor, flow cytometry on a PBMC aliquot measured the percentage of naive CD45RAhigh/CD27high T cells. From the germline V gene, CDR1 is SGHTA and CDR2 is FQGNSA. CDR3 length: 14 amino acids, cysteine to phenylalanine. The DNA shown is the 42-base CDR3, in frame from base 1. V has 5 bases trimmed and J has 6 bases trimmed; junction bases matching no gene number 7.

The receptor was isolated from a young woman in good health. The rearrangement combines TRBV7-2 with TRBJ2-1, with 7 central nucleotides matching TRBD2. The sequenced sample consisted of blood. The nucleotide sequence is TGTGCCAGCAGCCCTGGACTAGTCCCCAATGAGCAGTTCTTC. It encodes CASSPGLVPNEQFF. With all but the CDR3 taken from the reference TRBV7-2 and TRBJ2-1 genes, the full variable domain is: GAGVSQSPSNKVTEKGKDVELRCDPISGHTALYWYRQSLGQGLEFLIYFQGNSAPDKSGLPSDRFSAERTGGSVSTLTIQRTQQEDSAVYLCASSPGLVPNEQFFGPGTRLTVL.